This TCR beta chain was captured in a study of T cells after yellow fever vaccination. TCRdb reprocessed the 5' RACE reads via MiXCR and lists one record per CDR3 protein. The sample has just under 600,000 distinct CDR3 sequences; roughly 12% are singletons. The CDR3 totals 16 residues. Per germline, CDR1 MNHEY and CDR2 SVGEGT. Trimming pared 0 bases from V and 0 bases from J, leaving 11 bases between. The sequence derives from a man younger than 40 who received the YFV17D yellow fever vaccine. The sample in question was PBMCs, obtained on the day of the yellow fever booster vaccination. The gene calls are TRBV6-2 or TRBV6-3 and TRBJ1-1, with a possible D match to TRBD1 (6 bases). CDR3 region: CASSYSDRLMNTEAFF. The CDR3 nucleotides are TGTGCCAGCAGTTACTCAGACAGGCTGATGAACACTGAAGCTTTCTTT.